The entry below describes one T cell receptor beta chain. No antigen is known for it. This entry is derived from a study of CD8 T cells in Susac syndrome. Random hexamers were used to reverse transcribe roughly 0.45 to 1 ug of RNA. The TCR beta CDR3 was amplified by immunoSEQ multiplex PCR across 54 Vbeta, 13 Jbeta. TCRdb reprocessed the immunoSEQ multiplex PCR reads via MiXCR and lists one record per CDR3 protein. The sample shows more than 250,000 distinct CDR3 sequences, about 91% of them seen only once. Study results and caveats: The study acknowledged a relatively small number of individuals in its TCR sequencing and HLA analysis.

Treatment-naive patients with stable or active relapsing-remitting disease served as multiple sclerosis controls. The sequence derives from a human donor with multiple sclerosis. What was sequenced was CD4+ T cells from PBMCs.

The CDR3 region has the DNA TGCAGTGCTCCCATTCTTCGCTATGGCTACACCTTC. Its translation is CSAPILRYGYTF. The chain combines TRBV20-1 with TRBJ1-2; D is unclear. This CDR3 comprises 12 residues. Trimming shortened V by 5 bases and J by 4 bases, and 11 bases separated the two germline ends. CDR1 is DFQATT and CDR2 is SNEGSKA in the germline V gene (reference sequence).